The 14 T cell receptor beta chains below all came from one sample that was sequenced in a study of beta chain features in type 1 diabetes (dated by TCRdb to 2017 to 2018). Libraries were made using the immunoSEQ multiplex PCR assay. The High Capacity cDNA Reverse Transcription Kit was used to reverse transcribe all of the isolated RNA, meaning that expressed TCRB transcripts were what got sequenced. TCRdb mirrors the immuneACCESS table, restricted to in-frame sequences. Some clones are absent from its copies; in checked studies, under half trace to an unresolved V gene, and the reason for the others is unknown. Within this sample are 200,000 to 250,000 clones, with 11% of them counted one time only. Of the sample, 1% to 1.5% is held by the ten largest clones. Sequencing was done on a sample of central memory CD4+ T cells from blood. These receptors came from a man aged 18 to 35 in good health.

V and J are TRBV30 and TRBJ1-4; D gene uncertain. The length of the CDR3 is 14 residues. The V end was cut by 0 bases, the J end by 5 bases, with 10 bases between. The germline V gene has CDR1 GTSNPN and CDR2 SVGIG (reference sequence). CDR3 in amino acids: CAWSVTSFNEKLFF. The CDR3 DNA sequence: TGTGCCTGGAGTGTCACCAGTTTCAATGAAAAACTGTTTTTT.

CDR3 bases: TGTGCCAGCAGCTTAGTGGGTAGGGCTTACGAGCAGTACTTC. It yields the protein CASSLVGRAYEQYF. This chain links TRBV7-2 with TRBJ2-5; D call uncertain. TRBJ2-7 matches the DNA end more closely, so the J call is doubtful. CDR1 and CDR2 (germline): SGHTA, FQGNSA. This CDR3 region has 14 residues.

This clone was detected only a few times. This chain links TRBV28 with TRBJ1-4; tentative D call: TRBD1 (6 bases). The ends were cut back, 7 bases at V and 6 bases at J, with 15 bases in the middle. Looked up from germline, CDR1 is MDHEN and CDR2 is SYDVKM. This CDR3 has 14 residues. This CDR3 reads CASNPQGRDEKLFF. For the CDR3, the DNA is TGTGCCAGCAATCCGCAGGGGCGGGATGAAAAACTGTTTTTT. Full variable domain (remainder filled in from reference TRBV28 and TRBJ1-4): DVKVTQSSRYLVKRTGEKVFLECVQDMDHENMFWYRQDPGLGLRLIYFSYDVKMKEKGDIPEGYSVSREKKERFSLILESASTNQTSMYLCASNPQGRDEKLFFGSGTQLSVL.

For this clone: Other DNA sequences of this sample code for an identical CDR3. As DNA, the CDR3 is TGTGCCAGCAGCCAAGTAAAACGCTCCTACAATGAGCAGTTCTTC. Translated, it gives CASSQVKRSYNEQFF. V gene TRBV14 combines with J gene TRBJ2-1; D unresolved. From germline, CDR1 is SGHDN and CDR2 FVKESK. The CDR3 covers 15 residues. Between the trimmed V and J ends, which lost 1 base and 0 bases, there was a span of 7 bases.

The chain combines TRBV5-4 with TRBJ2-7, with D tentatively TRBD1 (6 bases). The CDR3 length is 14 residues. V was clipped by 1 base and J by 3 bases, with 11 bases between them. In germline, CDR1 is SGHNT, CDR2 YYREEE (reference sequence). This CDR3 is CASSLTGHLYEQYF. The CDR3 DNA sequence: TGTGCCAGCAGCTTGACGGGACACCTCTACGAGCAGTACTTC.

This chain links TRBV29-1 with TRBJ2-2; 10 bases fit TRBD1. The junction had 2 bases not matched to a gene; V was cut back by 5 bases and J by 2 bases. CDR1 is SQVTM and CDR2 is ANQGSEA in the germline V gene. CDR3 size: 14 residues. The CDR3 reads CSVRQGANTGELFF. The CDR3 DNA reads TGCAGCGTTCGACAGGGGGCAAACACCGGGGAGCTGTTTTTT.

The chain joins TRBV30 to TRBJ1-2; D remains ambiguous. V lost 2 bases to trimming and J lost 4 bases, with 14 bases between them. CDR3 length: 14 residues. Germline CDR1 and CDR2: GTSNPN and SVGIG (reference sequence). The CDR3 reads CAWSPGRYSYGYTF. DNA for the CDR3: TGTGCCTGGAGTCCTGGACGGTACTCCTATGGCTACACCTTC.

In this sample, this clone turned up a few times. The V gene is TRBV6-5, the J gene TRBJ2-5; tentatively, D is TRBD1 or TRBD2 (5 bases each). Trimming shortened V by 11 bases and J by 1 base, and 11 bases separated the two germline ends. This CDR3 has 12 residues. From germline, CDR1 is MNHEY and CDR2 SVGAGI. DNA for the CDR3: TGTGCCTCGGGGACGGCCCAAGAGACCCAGTACTTC. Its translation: CASGTAQETQYF.

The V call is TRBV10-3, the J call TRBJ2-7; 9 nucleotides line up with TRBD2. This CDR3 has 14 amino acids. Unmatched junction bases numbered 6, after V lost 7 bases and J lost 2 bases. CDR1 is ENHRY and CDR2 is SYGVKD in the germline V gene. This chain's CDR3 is CAIKTSGDTYEQYF. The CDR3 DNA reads TGTGCCATCAAGACTAGCGGAGACACCTACGAGCAGTACTTC.

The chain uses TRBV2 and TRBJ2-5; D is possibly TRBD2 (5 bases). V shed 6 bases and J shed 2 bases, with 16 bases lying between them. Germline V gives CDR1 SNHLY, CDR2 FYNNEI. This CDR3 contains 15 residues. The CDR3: CASRAAGETQETQYF. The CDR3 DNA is TGTGCCAGCAGGGCGGCCGGGGAGACTCAAGAGACCCAGTACTTC.

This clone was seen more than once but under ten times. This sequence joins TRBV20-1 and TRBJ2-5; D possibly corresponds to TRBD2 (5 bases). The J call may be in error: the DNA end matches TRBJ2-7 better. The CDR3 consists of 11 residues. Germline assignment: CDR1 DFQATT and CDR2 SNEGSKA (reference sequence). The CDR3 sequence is CSGKRGYEQYF. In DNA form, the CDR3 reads TGCAGTGGCAAACGAGGGTACGAGCAGTACTTC.

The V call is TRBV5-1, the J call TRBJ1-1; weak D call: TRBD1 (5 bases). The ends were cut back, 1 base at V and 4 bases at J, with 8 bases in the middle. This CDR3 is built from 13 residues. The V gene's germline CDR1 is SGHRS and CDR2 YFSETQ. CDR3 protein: CASSLRRGTEAFF. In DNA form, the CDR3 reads TGCGCCAGCAGCTTGAGGAGGGGCACTGAAGCTTTCTTT.

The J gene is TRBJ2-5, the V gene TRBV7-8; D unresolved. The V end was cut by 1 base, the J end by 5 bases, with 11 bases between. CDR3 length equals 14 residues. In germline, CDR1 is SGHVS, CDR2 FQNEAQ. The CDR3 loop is CASSLGAGFETQYF. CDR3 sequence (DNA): TGTGCCAGCAGCTTAGGGGCCGGGTTCGAGACCCAGTACTTC.

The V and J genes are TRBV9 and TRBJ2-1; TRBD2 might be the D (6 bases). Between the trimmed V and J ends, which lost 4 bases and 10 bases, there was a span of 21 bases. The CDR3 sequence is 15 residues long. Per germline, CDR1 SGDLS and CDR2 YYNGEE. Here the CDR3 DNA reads TGTGCCAGCAGCCCGGGAGTTCGGGTAGACCCAGAGCAGTTCTTC. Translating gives CASSPGVRVDPEQFF.